A selection of T cell receptor beta chains follows, all from one sample in a study of shared clonotypes between healthy human individuals. Assay used: immunoSEQ multiplex PCR; TCRdb lists only in-frame clones, some missing. Of around 550,000 clones listed, around 96% are singletons. Sequences were obtained from naive CD4+ T cells sorted from blood. These receptors all stem from a woman in her 30s in good health. The CDR3 runs from the conserved cysteine through the conserved F or W.

cdr3_length,j_call,v_call,cdr3_aa
14,TRBJ1-1,TRBV5-1,CASSFHSGNTEAFF
16,TRBJ2-7,TRBV30,CAWSDLGVAPEYEQYF
13,TRBJ1-2,TRBV18,CASSPPNPREAAF
15,TRBJ1-5,TRBV28,CASRAAMGSNQPQHF
16,TRBJ2-7,TRBV28,CASSSPGVALSYEQYF
15,TRBJ1-5,TRBV19,CASSKRDHSNQPQHF
16,TRBJ2-2,TRBV23-1,CASSRRTGGRTGELFF
14,TRBJ1-1,TRBV28,CASTEGGVNTEAFF
12,TRBJ2-2,TRBV28,CASPGASGELFF
14,TRBJ2-5,TRBV6-5,CASSDRPSGETQYF
16,TRBJ1-1,TRBV5-1,CASSLEQGLGNTEAFF
15,TRBJ1-6,TRBV28,CASSLSRTVDSPLHF
14,TRBJ2-1,TRBV18,CASSPNPRENEQFF
14,TRBJ1-1,TRBV5-4,CASSLVAGNTEAFF
16,TRBJ2-7,TRBV28,CASTSWVAGGSYEQYF
19,TRBJ2-5,TRBV5-1,CASSLPTSGSLIRRETQYF
19,TRBJ2-5,TRBV7-9,CASSLPEASGRGSQETQYF
12,TRBJ1-1,TRBV18,CASSSVDRRAFF
17,TRBJ2-1,TRBV4-1,CASSPRTSGSTRNEQFF
16,TRBJ1-1,TRBV7-9,CASSLSPQGLNTEAFF
11,TRBJ1-2,TRBV29-1,CSDRGNYGYTF
12,TRBJ1-2,TRBV19,CASSDFSGGYTF
11,TRBJ2-1,TRBV29-1,CSTGVYNEQFF
16,TRBJ2-3,TRBV9,CASSVEGTLSTDTQYF
14,TRBJ1-1,TRBV11-2,CASSVGNRESEAFF
16,TRBJ2-2,TRBV5-4,CASSSGTGSNTGELFF
13,TRBJ2-7,TRBV7-9,CASSRTASYEQYF
15,TRBJ2-7,TRBV11-2,CASSLERTGPYEQYF
19,TRBJ1-5,TRBV5-1,CASSLDLRHGSTSNQPQHF
14,TRBJ2-3,TRBV2,CASSRTSGSDTQYF
15,TRBJ1-3,TRBV4-2,CASSFGRNSGNTIYF
14,TRBJ1-2,TRBV7-2,CASSLARPVRSDTF
15,TRBJ2-7,TRBV6-5,CASSYSTQGRGEQYF
12,TRBJ2-1,TRBV6-4,CASSHDRGEQFF
14,TRBJ2-3,TRBV14,CASSQVLPTDTQYF
16,TRBJ2-2,TRBV4-2,CASSPRTSGNTGELFF
13,TRBJ1-1,TRBV7-2,CASSLVQGVEAFF
14,TRBJ1-4,TRBV27,CASASGQGTSKLFF
14,TRBJ2-5,TRBV15,CATSSGGGQETQYF
10,TRBJ1-3,TRBV9,CASITDTIYF
13,TRBJ1-1,TRBV6-5,CASSYGGDTEAFF
14,TRBJ2-7,TRBV6-1,CASRGTGGSYEQYF
14,TRBJ2-7,TRBV27,CASSPDRISYEQYF
14,TRBJ1-4,TRBV7-6,CASSFRQGDEKLFF
16,TRBJ2-7,TRBV6-5,CASSYSGTGTTYEQYF
16,TRBJ2-2,TRBV5-1,CASSSSGTGYGGELFF
11,TRBJ1-1,TRBV28,CASSFGGWTFF
16,TRBJ1-2,TRBV18,CASSLETGQGRYGYTF
14,TRBJ1-3,TRBV28,CAGGTGTAGNTIYF
16,TRBJ1-6,TRBV18,CASSPRPRGDNSPLHF
13,TRBJ1-1,TRBV18,CASSPPGGTEAFF
15,TRBJ1-1,TRBV30,CAWSWLGPENTEAFF
14,TRBJ1-1,TRBV27,CASRIQGSSTEAFF
16,TRBJ2-6,TRBV4-1,CASSPGRSSGANVLTF
15,TRBJ2-1,TRBV13,CASSLGRGSTDEQFF